This T cell receptor beta chain was identified during a study of radiotherapy plus CTLA-4 blockade in lung cancer. Whole-study context: For 18% of patients, objective responses occurred, and about 33% had disease control.

Overall study findings and caveats: The best prediction of response reportedly came from early blood T cell clone dynamics, with interferon-beta. An expansion of tumor-derived TCR clones occurred in blood after radiotherapy plus ipilimumab.

CDR3 length equals 18 residues. Germline CDR1 and CDR2: SGHAT and FQNNGV. The trim removed 1 base at V and 0 bases at J, leaving 10 bases unmatched. Profiled with immunoSEQ multiplex PCR; TCRdb holds only in-frame clones, not every one. This table holds 50,000 or so clones, more than 70% found once. A remark on this clone: Its target is not known.

The V and J genes are TRBV11-2 and TRBJ1-2, with TRBD1 matching over 8 bases. The receptor was isolated from a human donor with non-small cell lung cancer who had stable disease on radiotherapy plus ipilimumab. The sequencing here drew on peripheral blood, taken from a patient treated with radiotherapy plus ipilimumab. This CDR3 is CASSLVSLGTGTNYGYTF. CDR3 sequence (DNA): TGTGCCAGCAGCTTAGTCTCTCTGGGGACAGGCACTAACTATGGCTACACCTTC. Using reference TRBV11-2 and TRBJ1-2 for the parts outside the CDR3, the full variable domain is EAGVAQSPRYKIIEKRQSVAFWCNPISGHATLYWYQQILGQGPKLLIQFQNNGVVDDSQLPKDRFSAERLKGVDSTLKIQPAKLEDSAVYLCASSLVSLGTGTNYGYTFGSGTRLTVV.